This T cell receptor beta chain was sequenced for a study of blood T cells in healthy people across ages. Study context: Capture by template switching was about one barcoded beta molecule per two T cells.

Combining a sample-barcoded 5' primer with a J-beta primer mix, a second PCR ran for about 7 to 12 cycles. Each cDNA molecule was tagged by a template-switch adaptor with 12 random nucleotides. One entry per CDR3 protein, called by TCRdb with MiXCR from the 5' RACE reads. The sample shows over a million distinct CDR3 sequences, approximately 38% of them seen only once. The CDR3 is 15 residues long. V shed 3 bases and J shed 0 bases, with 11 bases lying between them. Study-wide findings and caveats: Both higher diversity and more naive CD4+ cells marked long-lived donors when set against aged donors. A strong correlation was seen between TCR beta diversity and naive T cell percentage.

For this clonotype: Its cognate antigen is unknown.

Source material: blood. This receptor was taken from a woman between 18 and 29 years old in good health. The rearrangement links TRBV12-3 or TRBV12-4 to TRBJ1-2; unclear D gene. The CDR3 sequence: CASSFARQANYGYTF. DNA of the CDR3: TGTGCCAGCAGTTTCGCCAGACAAGCTAACTATGGCTACACCTTC.